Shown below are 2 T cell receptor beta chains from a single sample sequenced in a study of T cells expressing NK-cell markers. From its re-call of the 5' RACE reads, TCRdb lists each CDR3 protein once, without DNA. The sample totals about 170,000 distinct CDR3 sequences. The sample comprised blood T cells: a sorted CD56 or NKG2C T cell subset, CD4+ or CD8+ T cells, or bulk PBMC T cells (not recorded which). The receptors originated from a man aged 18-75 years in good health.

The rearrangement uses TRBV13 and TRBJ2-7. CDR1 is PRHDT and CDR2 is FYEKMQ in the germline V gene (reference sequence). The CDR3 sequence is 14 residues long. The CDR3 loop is CASSSRPNWGEQYF.

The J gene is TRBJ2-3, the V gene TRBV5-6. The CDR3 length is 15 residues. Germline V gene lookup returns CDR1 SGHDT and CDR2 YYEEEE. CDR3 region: CASSLGASDADTQYF.